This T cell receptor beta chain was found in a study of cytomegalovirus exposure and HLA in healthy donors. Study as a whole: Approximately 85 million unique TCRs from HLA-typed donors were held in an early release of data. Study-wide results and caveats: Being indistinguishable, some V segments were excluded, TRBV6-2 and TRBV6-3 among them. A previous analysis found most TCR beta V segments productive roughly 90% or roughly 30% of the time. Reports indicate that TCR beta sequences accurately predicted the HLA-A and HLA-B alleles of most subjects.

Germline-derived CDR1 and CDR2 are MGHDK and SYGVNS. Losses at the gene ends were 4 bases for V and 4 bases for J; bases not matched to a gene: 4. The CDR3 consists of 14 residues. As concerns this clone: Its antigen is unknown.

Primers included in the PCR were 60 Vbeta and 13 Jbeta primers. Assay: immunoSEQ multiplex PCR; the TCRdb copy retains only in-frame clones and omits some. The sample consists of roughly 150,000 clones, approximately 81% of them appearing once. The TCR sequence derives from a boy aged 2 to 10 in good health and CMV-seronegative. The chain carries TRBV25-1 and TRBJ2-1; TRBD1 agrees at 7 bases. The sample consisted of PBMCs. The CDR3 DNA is TGTGCCAGCAGTGCCGGGACAGCATACAATGAGCAGTTCTTC. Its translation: CASSAGTAYNEQFF.